This is a list of T cell receptor beta chains from one sample in a study of blood T cell repertoires in COVID-19. Some clones are missing from TCRdb's copy, which holds only in-frame ones; the method was immunoSEQ multiplex PCR. The repertoire holds about 130,000 clones, with over 75% as singletons. The specimen was peripheral blood. These receptors were taken from a human donor in a cohort sampled during active COVID-19. Both conserved end residues are part of each CDR3. D genes are given only for firm matches. Clone sizes are given selectively: once, few, many, or a class where the clone is expanded.

>TRBV6-5|TRBD1|.|TRBJ1-2
TGTGCCAGCAGTTACTCAGACAGGGATTACGGCTACACCTTC
CASSYSDRDYGYTF
>TRBV18|TRBD1|.|TRBJ1-2
TGTGCCAGCTCACCGACAGGGATGGGAGGCTACACCTTC
CASSPTGMGGYTF
>TRBV5-1|TRBD2|.|TRBJ2-2
TGCGCCAGCAGCCCGGAGGGGACTAGCGGGGATTCGGGGAACACCGGGGAGCTGTTTTTT
CASSPEGTSGDSGNTGELFF
>TRBV7-2|.|.|TRBJ1-5
TGTGCCAGCAGCTTCTACGTCGGGAGCAATCAGCCCCAGCATTTT
CASSFYVGSNQPQHF
>TRBV28|TRBD1|once|TRBJ1-2
TGTGCCAGCAGTCGGACAGGACGCGGCTACACCTTC
CASSRTGRGYTF
>TRBV7-2|TRBD1|.|TRBJ2-7
TGTGCCAGCAGCTTAATGACAGGGGTCTACGAGCAGTACTTC
CASSLMTGVYEQYF
>TRBV7-2|.|.|TRBJ1-3
TGTGCCAGCAGCTTAGAGCTGGGGCATGGAAACACCATATATTTT
CASSLELGHGNTIYF
>TRBV10-3|TRBD1|.|TRBJ1-3
TGTGCCATCAGTGAAGCAGGGGGAAGATCCACCATATATTTT
CAISEAGGRSTIYF
>TRBV5-5|.|.|TRBJ1-1
TGTGCCAGCAGCGTGGGGGCGGGGGTTCGAAGTTGGACTGAAGCTTTCTTT
CASSVGAGVRSWTEAFF
>TRBV7-2|.|.|TRBJ1-5
TGTGCCAGCAGCTTACAGGGGCCGTTCAATCAGCCCCAGCATTTT
CASSLQGPFNQPQHF
>TRBV7-2|TRBD2|.|TRBJ2-3
TGTGCCAGCAGCTTAGCGAGCTGGCGGGGGGCGCCAGATACGCAGTATTTT
CASSLASWRGAPDTQYF
>TRBV5-5|TRBD2|.|TRBJ2-3
TGTGCCAGCAGCTTCGGGAGGTCTGTAGGCACAGATACGCAGTATTTT
CASSFGRSVGTDTQYF
>TRBV16|.|few|TRBJ1-1
TGTGCCAGCAGCCCCTTTGTCACAGGGAACACTGAAGCTTTCTTT
CASSPFVTGNTEAFF
>TRBV21-1|.|.|TRBJ1-2
TGTGCCAGCAGCATCCAGGGTAGGTATGGCTACACCTTC
CASSIQGRYGYTF
>TRBV12-3/TRBV12-4|.|.|TRBJ1-3
TGTGCCAGCAGTTTAGATCTTGGAAACACCATATATTTT
CASSLDLGNTIYF
>TRBV5-4|.|.|TRBJ1-2
TGTGCCAGCAGCTTGGGACAGATCCCCTATGGCTACACCTTC
CASSLGQIPYGYTF
>TRBV4-3|.|.|TRBJ1-4
TGCGCCAGCAGCCAAGAAGAGGCCGGGGGGGATGAAAAACTGTTTTTT
CASSQEEAGGDEKLFF
>TRBV5-6|.|.|TRBJ1-4
TGTGCCAGCAGCTTGGCGGGGATAGGTGAAAAACTGTTTTTT
CASSLAGIGEKLFF
>TRBV11-2|.|.|TRBJ2-1
TGTGCCAGCAGCTTAAGGGGGGGGTACAATGAGCAGTTCTTC
CASSLRGGYNEQFF
>TRBV6-6|TRBD2|.|TRBJ2-1
TGTGCCAGCAGTTACGAGCGGGGGTCCTACAATGAGCAGTTCTTC
CASSYERGSYNEQFF
>TRBV11-2|TRBD1|many|TRBJ1-2
TGTGCCAGCAGCCGGGGACAGGGTTATGGCTACACCTTC
CASSRGQGYGYTF
>TRBV27|.|.|TRBJ1-2
TGTGCCAGCAGTGTCTCAGGGTTTGGCTACACCTTC
CASSVSGFGYTF
>TRBV6-6|.|few|TRBJ2-2
TGTGCCAGCAGTAGGCAGCCCGGGGCCGGGGAGCTGTTTTTT
CASSRQPGAGELFF
>TRBV3-1/TRBV3-2|TRBD1|.|TRBJ1-6
TGTGCCAGCAGCCAGGAGGGACAGGGAACGGCGGACTCCTATAATTCACCCCTCCACTTT
CASSQEGQGTADSYNSPLHF
>TRBV11-2|.|.|TRBJ1-1
TGTGCCAGCAGCTTAGGTTTTCGGGGTGAAGCTTTCTTT
CASSLGFRGEAFF
>TRBV5-5|TRBD2|.|TRBJ2-3
TGTGCCAGCAGCTTGGGCTCAGGCGGGGGTAGCACAGATACGCAGTATTTT
CASSLGSGGGSTDTQYF
>TRBV10-3|.|.|TRBJ2-2
TGTGCCATCACCGACTTTGGGCGGGGCCCCACCGGGGAGCTGTTTTTT
CAITDFGRGPTGELFF
>TRBV7-9|.|few|TRBJ1-4
TGTGCCAGCAGCAGCAACGGGGTTAAACTGTTTTTT
CASSSNGVKLFF
>TRBV9|.|.|TRBJ1-3
TGTGCCAGCAGCCCCGGGGGGGCTAGTGACACCATATATTTT
CASSPGGASDTIYF
>TRBV4-1|TRBD1|once|TRBJ1-6
TGCGCCAGCAGCACCCGGGACAGGGTTTCACCCCTCCACTTT
CASSTRDRVSPLHF
>TRBV28|.|.|TRBJ1-2
TGTGCCAGCAGAAGCCCTGGACTCTATGGCTACACCTTC
CASRSPGLYGYTF
>TRBV27|TRBD2|.|TRBJ2-3
TGTGCCAGCAGTTCAAAAGAACCGGGACTAGCCACAGATACGCAGTATTTT
CASSSKEPGLATDTQYF
>TRBV7-9|TRBD1|.|TRBJ1-2
TGTGCCAGCAGCTTGACCGGGACAGGGGGCAACTATGGCTACACCTTC
CASSLTGTGGNYGYTF
>TRBV19|TRBD1|.|TRBJ2-5
TGTGCCAGTAGTCCGGGACAGGGACAAGAGACCCAGTACTTC
CASSPGQGQETQYF
>TRBV9|TRBD2|once|TRBJ2-3
TGTGCCAGCAGCCCCCAGACGGGGGGGGGCACAGATACGCAGTATTTT
CASSPQTGGGTDTQYF
>TRBV5-1|TRBD2|.|TRBJ2-5
TGCGCCAGCAGCTTCGGGGGGGGCCCAGAGACCCAGTACTTC
CASSFGGGPETQYF
>TRBV11-3|TRBD2|.|TRBJ2-3
TGTGCCAGCAGCGGATTACTAGCGGGGAACACAGATACGCAGTATTTT
CASSGLLAGNTDTQYF
>TRBV4-3|TRBD2|.|TRBJ2-1
TGCGCCAGCAGCCCTAGCGGGGGAGTATACAATGAGCAGTTCTTC
CASSPSGGVYNEQFF
>TRBV4-1|TRBD1|.|TRBJ2-7
TGCGCCAGCAGCCAAGCCTGGGACAGCTACGAGCAGTACTTC
CASSQAWDSYEQYF
>TRBV24-1|.|.|TRBJ1-1
TGTGCCACCAGGGCTGGCGGGGGCTCTGAAGCTTTCTTT
CATRAGGGSEAFF
>TRBV19|TRBD2|.|TRBJ2-2
TGTGCCAGTAGTGTAGCGGGAACGAACACCGGGGAGCTGTTTTTT
CASSVAGTNTGELFF
>TRBV5-6|TRBD1|.|TRBJ2-7
TGTGCCAGCAGCCGCCACCCACAGGGGGTGGACGAGCAGTACTTC
CASSRHPQGVDEQYF
>TRBV10-3|.|few|TRBJ1-1
TGTGCCATCAGTGCTGGCAGTTTGAACACTGAAGCTTTCTTT
CAISAGSLNTEAFF
>TRBV9|TRBD1|.|TRBJ1-1
TGTGCCAGCAGCGTAGGGACAGGATCGAACACTGAAGCTTTCTTT
CASSVGTGSNTEAFF
>TRBV15|.|.|TRBJ2-5
TGTGCCACCAGCAGAGATCTTTCCGTCAACCAGGGAGAGACCCAGTACTTC
CATSRDLSVNQGETQYF
>TRBV5-1|.|.|TRBJ2-3
TGCGCCAGCAGCCCCGGGACAAGCACAGATACGCAGTATTTT
CASSPGTSTDTQYF
>TRBV7-2|.|.|TRBJ1-4
TGTGCCAGCAGCCCCGGAGGTCCGGGGAATGAAAAACTGTTTTTT
CASSPGGPGNEKLFF
>TRBV12-3/TRBV12-4|.|once|TRBJ1-2
TGTGCCAGCAGCTCTACATGGGAGAATGGCTACACCTTC
CASSSTWENGYTF
>TRBV2|.|.|TRBJ1-1
TGTGCCAGCAGTGAAATTGGGGGGACTGAAGCTTTCTTT
CASSEIGGTEAFF
>TRBV7-2|.|.|TRBJ2-5
TGTGCCAGCAGCTTATGGGGGCTACAAGAGACCCAGTACTTC
CASSLWGLQETQYF
>TRBV4-2|TRBD1|.|TRBJ1-4
TGTGCCAGCAGCCCAACAGGGGTTAACGAGGAAAAACTGTTTTTT
CASSPTGVNEEKLFF
>TRBV5-1|.|.|TRBJ1-1
TGCGCCAGCAGCTTGGTACCGGGGGTAAGAACTGAAGCTTTCTTT
CASSLVPGVRTEAFF